One TCR beta chain is described in this entry. Assay: immunoSEQ multiplex PCR; the TCRdb copy retains only in-frame clones and omits some. The data show around 86,000 clones, about 93% seen once. This entry comes from a study of OX40 agonist ivuxolimab in advanced cancers. About the research overall: The diagnoses of dose-escalation patients were hepatocellular carcinoma, melanoma, renal cell or head and neck cancer. Anti-PD-1, anti-PD-L1 or anti-CTLA-4 therapy given earlier was allowed, and 40% had some.

The germline V gene encodes CDR1 SGDLS and CDR2 YYNGEE. The CDR3 runs 14 residues. With 0 bases removed from V and 6 bases from J, the gap between germline ends came to 11 bases. This chain uses TRBV9 with TRBJ2-3; the D gene is possibly TRBD2 (5 bases). The origin of this receptor is an adult with an advanced solid tumor such as melanoma, head and neck, liver or kidney cancer. The specimen comprised CD4+ or CD8+ T cells sorted from blood, sampled in a trial of the OX40 agonist ivuxolimab. This CDR3 reads CASSVEAADDTQYF. CDR3 in DNA: TGTGCCAGCAGCGTAGAAGCGGCGGACGATACGCAGTATTTT.